This T cell receptor beta chain is from a study of T cell responses to AZD1222 COVID-19 vaccine. General observations from the study: Vaccine-associated CD4 TCRs ranged over spike, dominating at 160-218 and 743-854. Receipt of two AZD1222 doses was followed by a rise in Spike-specific TCR breadth and depth. Only 6 or 7 individuals given AZD1222 were seropositive at baseline. Most donors were white British, females outnumbered males, and clonal diversity was possibly underestimated.

This clone was seen just once. Antigen: not known. Between the trimmed V and J ends, which lost 0 bases and 9 bases, there was a span of 21 bases. Germline V lookup: CDR1 LGHDT, CDR2 YNNKEL (reference sequence). This CDR3 region has 17 residues. Libraries were prepared by immunoSEQ multiplex PCR; TCRdb keeps only in-frame clonotypes and omits some of them. This sample yields roughly 170,000 clones, of which around 94% are seen a single time; around 1.6% belongs to the top ten. The clonotype was recovered from an adult who received the AZD1222 COVID-19 vaccine. This rearrangement joins TRBV3-1 (or the pseudogene TRBV3-2) to TRBJ2-1; TRBD2 is a possible D gene (6 bases). Source: peripheral blood, taken 28 days after the second AZD1222 dose. The DNA for the CDR3 is TGTGCCAGCAGCCAAGACAGGGACGGGAGAAGTTTGGGTGAGCAGTTCTTC. Encoded protein: CASSQDRDGRSLGEQFF.